The 22 T cell receptor beta chains given below trace back to one sample, sequenced in a study of blood T cell repertoires in COVID-19 (dated by TCRdb to 2020 to 2021). Library preparation used the immunoSEQ multiplex PCR assay. Entries here come from immuneACCESS through TCRdb and include only in-frame sequences with V and J called. Some clones fail to appear in such tables; in the studies checked, an unresolved V gene covers under half of the shortfall, and the cause of the remainder is unknown. This sample has 120,000 to 150,000 clones in its table, and around four fifths of those were observed once. The ten largest account for roughly 4.5% of the sample. Sequenced: peripheral blood. Source of these receptors: a human donor in a cohort sampled during active COVID-19.

The chain carries TRBV7-2 and TRBJ2-4; D not resolved. Germline loops: CDR1 SGHTA, CDR2 FQGNSA. This CDR3 comprises 15 residues. V was clipped by 4 bases and J by 0 bases, with 10 bases between them. The CDR3 DNA follows: TGTGCCAGCAGCTCCGTCCCCGTAGCCAAAAACATTCAGTACTTC. The encoded protein is CASSSVPVAKNIQYF. The whole variable domain, filled in from reference TRBV7-2 and TRBJ2-4, reads GAGVSQSPSNKVTEKGKDVELRCDPISGHTALYWYRQSLGQGLEFLIYFQGNSAPDKSGLPSDRFSAERTGGSVSTLTIQRTQQEDSAVYLCASSSVPVAKNIQYFGAGTRLSVL.

This clone was detected only a few times. V and J are TRBV19 and TRBJ2-5, with TRBD2 identical over 8 bases. This CDR3 is built from 14 residues. The germline CDR1 and CDR2 sequences are LNHDA and SQIVND (reference sequence). Trimming at V came to 3 bases and at J to 1 base, leaving 1 base not matched to a gene. CDR3 residues: CASSILAGQETQYF. As DNA, the CDR3 is TGTGCCAGTAGTATCCTAGCGGGCCAAGAGACCCAGTACTTC.

This clone appeared a single time. The rearrangement uses TRBV5-6 and TRBJ1-2; 7 bases align to TRBD1. The V segment lost 4 bases and the J segment 2 bases; nucleotides outside the gene matches: 2. The CDR3 is made up of 13 amino acids. Germline CDR1 is SGHDT and CDR2 is YYEEEE. DNA of the CDR3: TGTGCCAGCAGCCCGACAGGGAACTATGGCTACACCTTC. It codes for CASSPTGNYGYTF. Variable domain in full (rest from reference TRBV5-6 and TRBJ1-2): DAGVTQSPTHLIKTRGQQVTLRCSPKSGHDTVSWYQQALGQGPQFIFQYYEEEERQRGNFPDRFSGHQFPNYSSELNVNALLLGDSALYLCASSPTGNYGYTFGSGTRLTVV.

The chain is built from TRBV4-1 and TRBJ1-1; D call uncertain. Trimming left V 4 bases short and J 2 bases short, with 8 bases between. The length of the CDR3 is 13 residues. Germline loops: CDR1 MGHRA, CDR2 YSYEKL. CDR3 residues: CASSPRYNTEAFF. Written as DNA, the CDR3 is TGCGCCAGCAGCCCGAGATACAACACTGAAGCTTTCTTT.

The V gene is TRBV9, the J gene TRBJ1-2; D is possibly TRBD1 (5 bases). The CDR3 runs to 16 residues. Deletions cut 0 bases from V and 4 bases from J, with 16 bases between. Germline values: CDR1 SGDLS, CDR2 YYNGEE. CDR3 loop: CASSVDPDGGGYGYTF. CDR3 bases: TGTGCCAGCAGCGTAGACCCCGACGGGGGGGGCTATGGCTACACCTTC.

This chain connects TRBV30 to TRBJ2-3; the D gene is possibly TRBD1 (6 bases). The CDR3 is made up of 13 amino acids. Germline V gene sequence: CDR1 GTSNPN, CDR2 SVGIG (reference sequence). Trimming left V 4 bases short and J 6 bases short, with 14 bases between. CDR3 region: CAWTGVLMDTQYF. The CDR3 nucleotides are TGTGCCTGGACAGGGGTGTTAATGGATACGCAGTATTTT.

The gene calls are TRBV30 and TRBJ2-7, with 7 bases aligning to TRBD1. Germline values: CDR1 GTSNPN, CDR2 SVGIG (reference sequence). The CDR3 loop spans 14 amino acids. Trimming at V came to 1 base and at J to 4 bases, leaving 7 bases not matched to a gene. The CDR3 bases are TGTGCCTGGAGTGGACAGGGTAGGGGGTACGAGCAGTACTTC. Its protein product is CAWSGQGRGYEQYF.

The rearrangement joins TRBV28 to TRBJ1-5, with D unclear. Trimming cost V 3 bases and J 4 bases, with 7 bases left between them. Germline assignment: CDR1 MDHEN and CDR2 SYDVKM. CDR3 length equals 13 residues. CDR3 nucleotides: TGTGCCAGCAGTTTGTATATTAATCAGCCCCAGCATTTT. Translation gives CASSLYINQPQHF.

The chain carries TRBV4-2 and TRBJ2-5, with D possibly TRBD2 on 5 matching bases. Germline CDR1 LGHNA, CDR2 YNFKEQ. The V and J ends lost 0 bases and 5 bases respectively, with 7 bases between them. This CDR3 region has 13 residues. This CDR3 is CASSQDGGETQYF. In nucleotides, the CDR3 is TGTGCCAGCAGCCAAGATGGCGGGGAGACCCAGTACTTC.

The chain combines TRBV12-3 or TRBV12-4 with TRBJ2-7; TRBD1 is a possible D gene (6 bases). Trimming pared 5 bases from V and 6 bases from J, leaving 14 bases between. CDR3 length: 13 amino acids. CDR3 DNA sequence: TGTGCCAGCAGTGGCAGGGGCAGGGGCGAGCAGTACTTC. Translated: CASSGRGRGEQYF.

The chain has TRBV5-1 and TRBJ1-6, with D possibly matching TRBD1 (5 bases). Trimming removed 0 bases at V and 10 bases at J, with 8 bases between. CDR1 is SGHRS, CDR2 YFSETQ, per germline. This CDR3 region has 13 residues. For the CDR3, the DNA is TGCGCCAGCAGCTTGGGGGGCGGCTCACCCCTCCACTTT. This gives the protein CASSLGGGSPLHF.

The chain carries TRBV5-1 and TRBJ2-7; 8 nucleotides agree with TRBD2. Germline CDR1 and CDR2: SGHRS and YFSETQ. There are 14 residues in the CDR3. V lost 0 bases to trimming and J lost 2 bases; unmatched junction nucleotides: 1. The CDR3: CASSLAGGAYEQYF. CDR3 coding DNA: TGCGCCAGCAGCTTGGCCGGGGGGGCCTACGAGCAGTACTTC.

CDR3 coding DNA: TGTGCCACCAGACCCCCAGCCTGGACTAGCGGGAGCCCCTACGAGCAGTACGTC. The encoded protein is CATRPPAWTSGSPYEQYV. This chain joins TRBV24-1 and TRBJ2-7, with TRBD2 matching over 13 bases. The CDR3 totals 18 residues. V dropped 7 bases and J dropped 2; count of bases not matched to a gene: 13. Germline V lookup: CDR1 KGHDR, CDR2 SFDVKD.

The chain uses TRBV5-6 and TRBJ1-1; no reliable D call. The ends were cut back, 2 bases at V and 1 base at J, with 6 bases in the middle. Germline CDR1 reads SGHDT; CDR2 reads YYEEEE. This CDR3 has 13 amino acids. The CDR3 DNA sequence: TGTGCCAGCAGCTTTATTCGGAACACTGAAGCTTTCTTT. Its protein product is CASSFIRNTEAFF.

The V and J genes are TRBV5-4 and TRBJ1-1, with D perhaps matching TRBD1 (6 bases). CDR3 length equals 14 residues. The V gene lost 4 bases and the J gene lost 5 bases, with 15 bases spanning the gap. The germline V gene has CDR1 SGHNT and CDR2 YYREEE (reference sequence). CDR3 residues: CASSMTGLETEAFF. In DNA, the CDR3 is TGTGCCAGCAGCATGACAGGCTTGGAAACTGAAGCTTTCTTT.

The chain combines TRBV10-2 with TRBJ1-5; TRBD1 matches 8 bases. V was clipped by 3 bases and J by 6 bases; unmatched bases: 4. The CDR3 has 14 residues. Per the germline V gene, CDR1 is WSHSY and CDR2 is SAAADI. CDR3 DNA: TGCGCCAGCAGTGATGCAGGGGGCCGTCAGCCCCAGCATTTT. Amino acids: CASSDAGGRQPQHF.

Only a few counts were recorded for this clone. A junction boundary mismatches the germline segment, possibly from a read error. The CDR3 DNA follows: TGTGCCAGCAGGCAAGCAAGGGGAAATACTGAAGCTTTCTTT. It is translated as CASRQARGNTEAFF. The chain has TRBV3-1 (or the pseudogene TRBV3-2) and TRBJ1-1; D possibly corresponds to TRBD1 (5 bases). The germline V gene encodes CDR1 LGHDT and CDR2 YNNKEL (reference sequence). This CDR3 region has 14 residues.

This chain connects TRBV7-2 to TRBJ2-3; D is perhaps TRBD2 (5 bases). Between the trimmed V and J ends, which lost 5 bases and 4 bases, there was a span of 22 bases. Germline loops: CDR1 SGHTA, CDR2 FQGNSA. The CDR3 consists of 17 residues. The CDR3 DNA reads as TGTGCCAGCAGCACCCCAAGGGCGGGCAGGTGGCCAGATACGCAGTATTTT. Its translation: CASSTPRAGRWPDTQYF. Together with reference TRBV7-2 and TRBJ2-3, the CDR3 gives the full variable domain: GAGVSQSPSNKVTEKGKDVELRCDPISGHTALYWYRQSLGQGLEFLIYFQGNSAPDKSGLPSDRFSAERTGGSVSTLTIQRTQQEDSAVYLCASSTPRAGRWPDTQYFGPGTRLTVL.

This chain connects TRBV5-1 to TRBJ2-3; D may be TRBD1 (5 bases). Germline loops: CDR1 SGHRS, CDR2 YFSETQ. CDR3 size: 16 residues. V lost 4 bases and J 2 bases, leaving 17 bases between the germline ends. This CDR3 is CASSPRPDTTTDTQYF. The DNA for the CDR3 is TGCGCCAGCAGCCCAAGGCCGGACACAACCACAGATACGCAGTATTTT. The variable domain in full, with the rest retrieved from reference TRBV5-1 and TRBJ2-3, is KAGVTQTPRYLIKTRGQQVTLSCSPISGHRSVSWYQQTPGQGLQFLFEYFSETQRNKGNFPGRFSGRQFSNSRSEMNVSTLELGDSALYLCASSPRPDTTTDTQYFGPGTRLTVL.

The chain carries TRBV4-1 and TRBJ1-2; a possible D gene is TRBD1 (5 bases). In germline, CDR1 is MGHRA, CDR2 YSYEKL. The CDR3 contains 16 residues. V was trimmed by 1 base and J by 3 bases, leaving 15 bases between them. CDR3 DNA: TGCGCCAGCAGCCAAGCTATGTTGGGGCTGGACTATGGCTACACCTTC. Its protein is CASSQAMLGLDYGYTF.

The chain carries TRBV5-3 and TRBJ1-6; D call uncertain. TRBV5-3 qualifies as an ORF whose function is uncertain. V was cut by 0 bases and J by 9 bases, with 16 bases left in between. This CDR3 has 16 amino acids. The chain's CDR3 is CARSLVPVVVSSPLHF. In DNA form, the CDR3 reads TGTGCCAGAAGCTTGGTTCCAGTGGTCGTCAGTTCACCCCTCCACTTT.

The CDR3 DNA follows: TGTGCCAGCAGCTTAGATCTCCCTGGGCGGGGACGCGGGGAGACCCAGTACTTC. The encoded protein is CASSLDLPGRGRGETQYF. The chain carries TRBV11-2 and TRBJ2-5, with D tentatively TRBD2 (6 bases). The CDR3 runs 18 residues. Germline V gives CDR1 SGHAT, CDR2 FQNNGV. V lost 0 bases to trimming and J lost 5 bases, with 22 bases between them.